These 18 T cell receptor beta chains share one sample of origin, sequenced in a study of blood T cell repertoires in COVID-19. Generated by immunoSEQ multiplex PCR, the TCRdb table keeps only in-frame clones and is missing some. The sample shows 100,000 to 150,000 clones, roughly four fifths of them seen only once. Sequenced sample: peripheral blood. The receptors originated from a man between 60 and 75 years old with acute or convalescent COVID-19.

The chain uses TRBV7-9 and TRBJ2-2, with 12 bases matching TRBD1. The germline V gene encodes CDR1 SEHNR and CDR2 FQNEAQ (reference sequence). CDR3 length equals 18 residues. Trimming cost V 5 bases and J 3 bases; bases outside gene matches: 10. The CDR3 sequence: CASSPEGTGGTYTGELFF. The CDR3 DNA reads TGTGCCAGCAGCCCTGAGGGGACAGGGGGCACCTACACCGGGGAGCTGTTTTTT.

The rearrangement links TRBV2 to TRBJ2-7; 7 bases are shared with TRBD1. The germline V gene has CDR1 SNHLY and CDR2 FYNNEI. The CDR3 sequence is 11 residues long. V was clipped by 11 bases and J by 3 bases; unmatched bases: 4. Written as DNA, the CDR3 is TGTGCCGGGGGACAGAACTACGAGCAGTACTTC. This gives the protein CAGGQNYEQYF.

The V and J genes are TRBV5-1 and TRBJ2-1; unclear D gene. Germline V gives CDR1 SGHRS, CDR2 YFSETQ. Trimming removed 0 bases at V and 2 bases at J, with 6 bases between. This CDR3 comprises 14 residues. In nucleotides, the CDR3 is TGCGCCAGCAGCTTGGAGTCAGCCTACAATGAGCAGTTCTTC. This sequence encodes CASSLESAYNEQFF.

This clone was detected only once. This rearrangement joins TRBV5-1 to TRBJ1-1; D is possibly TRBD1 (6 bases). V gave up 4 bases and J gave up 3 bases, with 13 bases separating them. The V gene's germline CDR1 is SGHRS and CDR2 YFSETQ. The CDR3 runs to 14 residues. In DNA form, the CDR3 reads TGCGCCAGCAGCCGATTAGGGGGGGACACTGAAGCTTTCTTT. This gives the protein CASSRLGGDTEAFF.

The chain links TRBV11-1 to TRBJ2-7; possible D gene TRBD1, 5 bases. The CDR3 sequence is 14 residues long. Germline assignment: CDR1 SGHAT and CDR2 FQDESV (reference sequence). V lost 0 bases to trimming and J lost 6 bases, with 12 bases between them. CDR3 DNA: TGTGCCAGCAGCTTAGCCGCAGGGTTAGGCGAGCAGTACTTC. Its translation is CASSLAAGLGEQYF.

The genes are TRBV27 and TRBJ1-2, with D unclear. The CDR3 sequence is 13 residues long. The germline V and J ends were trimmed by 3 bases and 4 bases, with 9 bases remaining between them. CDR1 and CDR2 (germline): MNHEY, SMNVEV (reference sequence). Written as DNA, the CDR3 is TGTGCCAGCAGTTTGAGAGGTACCTATGGCTACACCTTC. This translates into CASSLRGTYGYTF.

The CDR3 here is CASSPGQGVDGYTF. CDR3 coding DNA: TGTGCCAGCAGTCCGGGACAGGGGGTTGATGGCTACACCTTC. The chain combines TRBV6-6 with TRBJ1-2, with TRBD1 matching over 11 bases. V shed 5 bases and J 6 bases; nucleotides not matched to a gene: 5. CDR1 is MNHNY and CDR2 is SVGAGI in the germline V gene (reference sequence). The CDR3 spans 14 residues.

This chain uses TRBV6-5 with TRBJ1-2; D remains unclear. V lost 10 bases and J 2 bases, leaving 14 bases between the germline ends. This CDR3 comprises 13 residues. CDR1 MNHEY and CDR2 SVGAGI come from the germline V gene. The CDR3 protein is CATRERWNYGYTF. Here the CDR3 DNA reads TGTGCCACCCGGGAGCGTTGGAACTATGGCTACACCTTC.

The CDR3 loop is CASSSGGLNTEAFF. Here the CDR3 DNA reads TGTGCCAGCAGTTCTGGAGGACTAAACACTGAAGCTTTCTTT. The chain carries TRBV6-5 and TRBJ1-1; D call uncertain. V was shortened by 4 bases and J by 2 bases, with 11 bases between the two germline ends. This CDR3 is built from 14 residues. The germline CDR1 and CDR2 sequences are MNHEY and SVGAGI.

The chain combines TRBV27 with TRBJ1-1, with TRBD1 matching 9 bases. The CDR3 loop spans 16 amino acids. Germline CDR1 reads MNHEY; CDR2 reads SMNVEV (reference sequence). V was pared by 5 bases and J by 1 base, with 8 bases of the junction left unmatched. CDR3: CASSARQGVGNTEAFF. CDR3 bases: TGTGCCAGCAGTGCTCGACAGGGGGTAGGGAACACTGAAGCTTTCTTT.

CDR3 nucleotide sequence: TGTGCCAGCAGCCAGGTGTTAAGCCTAGGCGTGCAGTTCTTC. Translating gives CASSQVLSLGVQFF. This sequence joins TRBV14 and TRBJ2-1; no clear D gene. V shed 3 bases and J shed 12 bases, with 18 bases lying between them. In germline, CDR1 is SGHDN, CDR2 FVKESK. CDR3 length equals 14 residues. The variable domain in full, with the rest retrieved from reference TRBV14 and TRBJ2-1, is EAGVTQFPSHSVIEKGQTVTLRCDPISGHDNLYWYRRVMGKEIKFLLHFVKESKQDESGMPNNRFLAERTGGTYSTLKVQPAELEDSGVYFCASSQVLSLGVQFFGPGTRLTVL.

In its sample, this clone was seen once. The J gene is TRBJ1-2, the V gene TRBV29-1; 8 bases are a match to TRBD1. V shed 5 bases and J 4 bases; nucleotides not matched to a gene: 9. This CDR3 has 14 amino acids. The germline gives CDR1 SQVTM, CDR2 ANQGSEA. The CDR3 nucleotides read TGCAGCGTTCTCGGACAGGGTGGCGGCTATGGCTACACCTTC. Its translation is CSVLGQGGGYGYTF.

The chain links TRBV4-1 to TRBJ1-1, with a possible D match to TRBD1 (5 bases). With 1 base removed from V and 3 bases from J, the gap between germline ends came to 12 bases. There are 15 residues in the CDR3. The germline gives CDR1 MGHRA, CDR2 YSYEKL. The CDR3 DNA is TGCGCCAGCAGCCAAGGGATTCAGGGTTACACTGAAGCTTTCTTT. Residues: CASSQGIQGYTEAFF.

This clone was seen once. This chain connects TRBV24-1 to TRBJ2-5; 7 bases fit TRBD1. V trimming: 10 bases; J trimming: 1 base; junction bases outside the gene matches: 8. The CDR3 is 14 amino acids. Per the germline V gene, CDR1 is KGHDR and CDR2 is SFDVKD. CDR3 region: CATGDSNAQETQYF. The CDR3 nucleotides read TGTGCCACAGGGGACAGTAATGCCCAAGAGACCCAGTACTTC.

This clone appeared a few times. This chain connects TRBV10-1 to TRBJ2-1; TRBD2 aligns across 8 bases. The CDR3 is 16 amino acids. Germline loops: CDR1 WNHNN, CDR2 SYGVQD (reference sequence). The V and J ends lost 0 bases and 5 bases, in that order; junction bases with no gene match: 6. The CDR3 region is CASSESRSGGNNEQFF. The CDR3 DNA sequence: TGCGCCAGCAGTGAGTCGAGGAGCGGGGGCAACAATGAGCAGTTCTTC.

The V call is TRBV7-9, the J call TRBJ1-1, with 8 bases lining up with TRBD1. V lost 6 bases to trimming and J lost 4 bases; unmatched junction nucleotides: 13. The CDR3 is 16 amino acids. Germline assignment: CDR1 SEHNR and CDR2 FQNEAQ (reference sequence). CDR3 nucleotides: TGTGCCAGCAGTCCTAGGGCCCAGGGGGCGGGCACTGAAGCTTTCTTT. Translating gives CASSPRAQGAGTEAFF.

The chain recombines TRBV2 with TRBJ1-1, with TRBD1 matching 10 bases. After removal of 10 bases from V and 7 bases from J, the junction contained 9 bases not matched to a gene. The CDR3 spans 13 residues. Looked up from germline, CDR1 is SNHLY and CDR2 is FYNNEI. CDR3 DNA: TGTGCCACTTCCGGGACAGGGGCCCTTGAAGCTTTCTTT. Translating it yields CATSGTGALEAFF.

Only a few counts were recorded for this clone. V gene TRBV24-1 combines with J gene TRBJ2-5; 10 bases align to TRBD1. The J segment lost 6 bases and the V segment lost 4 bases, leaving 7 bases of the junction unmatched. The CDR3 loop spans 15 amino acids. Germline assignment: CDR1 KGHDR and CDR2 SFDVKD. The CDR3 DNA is TGTGCCACCAGTGAAGAAAAGGACAGGGGGAAGACCCAGTACTTC. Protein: CATSEEKDRGKTQYF.